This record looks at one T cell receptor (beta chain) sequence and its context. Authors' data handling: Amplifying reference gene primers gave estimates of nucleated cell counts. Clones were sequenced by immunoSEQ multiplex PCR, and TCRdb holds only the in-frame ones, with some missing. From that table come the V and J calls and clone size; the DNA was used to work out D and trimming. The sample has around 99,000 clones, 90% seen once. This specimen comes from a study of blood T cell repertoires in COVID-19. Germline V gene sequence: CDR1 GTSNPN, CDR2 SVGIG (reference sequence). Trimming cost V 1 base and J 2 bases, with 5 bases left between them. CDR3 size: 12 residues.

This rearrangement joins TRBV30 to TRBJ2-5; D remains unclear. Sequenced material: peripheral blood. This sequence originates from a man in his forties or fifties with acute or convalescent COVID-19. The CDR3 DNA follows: TGTGCCTGGAGTGCCGTACAAGAGACCCAGTACTTC. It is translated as CAWSAVQETQYF.